The rows below give T cell receptor beta chains drawn from one sample of a study of patients and donors after allogeneic stem cell transplantation. TCRdb re-derived calls from the RT-PCR reads in MiXCR, one entry per CDR3 protein. The sample shows 100,000 to 120,000 distinct CDR3 sequences, around 33% of them seen only once. Material for sequencing was blood, either unsorted or a sorted T cell fraction (not recorded which). The receptors originated from a human donor who was either an allogeneic HSCT recipient or a stem cell or donor lymphocyte infusion donor (not recorded which). It is not recorded whose cells these are; they may come from a transplant donor. Each CDR3 is given with its conserved first and last residue. A D gene is named only where the DNA matches it firmly. A row's size may be missing; if present it is once, few, many or a size class.

clone_size: few
cdr3_length: 15
j_call: TRBJ1-2
v_call: TRBV11-3
d_call: NA
cdr3_nt: TGTGCCAGCAGCTTACCCGACGGAACGGGTAATGGCTACACCTTC
cdr3_aa: CASSLPDGTGNGYTF

clone_size: NA
cdr3_length: 13
j_call: TRBJ2-2
v_call: TRBV11-2
d_call: NA
cdr3_nt: TGTGCCAGCAGCTTATTGAGAACCGGGGAGCTGTTTTTT
cdr3_aa: CASSLLRTGELFF

clone_size: few
cdr3_length: 12
j_call: TRBJ1-2
v_call: TRBV29-1
d_call: NA
cdr3_nt: TGCAGCACCCAGACCGCTAGCTATGGCTACACCTTC
cdr3_aa: CSTQTASYGYTF

clone_size: once
cdr3_length: 14
j_call: TRBJ2-5
v_call: TRBV7-9
d_call: TRBD1
cdr3_nt: TGTGCCAGCAGCTTAGAGGGGGCGCGAGAGACCCAGTACTTC
cdr3_aa: CASSLEGARETQYF

clone_size: few
cdr3_length: 15
j_call: TRBJ1-2
v_call: TRBV12-3/TRBV12-4
d_call: TRBD1
cdr3_nt: TGTGCCAGCAGCCCAACAGGGGCCCCTTTCTATGGCTACACCTTC
cdr3_aa: CASSPTGAPFYGYTF

clone_size: NA
cdr3_length: 11
j_call: TRBJ2-2
v_call: TRBV5-1
d_call: NA
cdr3_nt: TGCGCCAGCGGTGACACCGGGGAGCTGTTTTTT
cdr3_aa: CASGDTGELFF

clone_size: NA
cdr3_length: 19
j_call: TRBJ2-3
v_call: TRBV20-1
d_call: TRBD1
cdr3_nt: TGCAGTGCTACCCCAGGACAGGGGGCTAAGGTGGACCCGAGGGATACGCAGTATTTT
cdr3_aa: CSATPGQGAKVDPRDTQYF

clone_size: NA
cdr3_length: 13
j_call: TRBJ1-1
v_call: TRBV7-6
d_call: NA
cdr3_nt: TGTGCCAACAGCTTACAACCCTTCACTGAAGCTTTCTTT
cdr3_aa: CANSLQPFTEAFF

clone_size: NA
cdr3_length: 16
j_call: TRBJ2-3
v_call: TRBV7-2
d_call: NA
cdr3_nt: TGTGCCAGCAGCTTAGCGGCGGGGCAACCACCCCGTACGCAGTATTTT
cdr3_aa: CASSLAAGQPPRTQYF

clone_size: NA
cdr3_length: 16
j_call: TRBJ2-1
v_call: TRBV20-1
d_call: TRBD1
cdr3_nt: TGCAGTGCTTTATCCCCCGGGACAGGGACCTACAATGAGCAGTTCTTC
cdr3_aa: CSALSPGTGTYNEQFF

clone_size: many
cdr3_length: 18
j_call: TRBJ2-1
v_call: TRBV4-3
d_call: NA
cdr3_nt: TGCGCCAGCAGCCAAGATCCGCCGGGGACACTTACCTACAATGAGCAGTTCTTC
cdr3_aa: CASSQDPPGTLTYNEQFF

clone_size: NA
cdr3_length: 15
j_call: TRBJ1-3
v_call: TRBV7-8
d_call: NA
cdr3_nt: TGTGCCAGCAGCTTAGCGCTGGGGGTAGGAAACACCATATATTTT
cdr3_aa: CASSLALGVGNTIYF

clone_size: NA
cdr3_length: 14
j_call: TRBJ1-1
v_call: TRBV18
d_call: NA
cdr3_nt: TGTGCCAGCTCACCCCAGGGCCTGAACACTGAAGCTTTCTTT
cdr3_aa: CASSPQGLNTEAFF

clone_size: NA
cdr3_length: 14
j_call: TRBJ2-2
v_call: TRBV6-2/TRBV6-3
d_call: TRBD2
cdr3_nt: TGTGCCAGCAAACTTCGGACTAGCTCTGGGGAGCTGTTTTTT
cdr3_aa: CASKLRTSSGELFF

clone_size: few
cdr3_length: 13
j_call: TRBJ2-1
v_call: TRBV18
d_call: TRBD2
cdr3_nt: TGTGCCAGCTCCGGACTAGCGGGAGTCGAGCAGTTCTTC
cdr3_aa: CASSGLAGVEQFF

clone_size: many
cdr3_length: 16
j_call: TRBJ1-5
v_call: TRBV27
d_call: NA
cdr3_nt: TGTGCCAGCAGTTCCCTCAAGGACGGTAGCAATCAGCCCCAGCATTTT
cdr3_aa: CASSSLKDGSNQPQHF

clone_size: many
cdr3_length: 12
j_call: TRBJ1-2
v_call: TRBV5-6
d_call: NA
cdr3_nt: TGTGCCAGCAGCCGTAACAACTATGGCTACACCTTC
cdr3_aa: CASSRNNYGYTF

clone_size: NA
cdr3_length: 12
j_call: TRBJ2-3
v_call: TRBV20-1
d_call: NA
cdr3_nt: TGCAGTGCTAGTCCTGGCAGGGATACGCAGTATTTT
cdr3_aa: CSASPGRDTQYF

clone_size: NA
cdr3_length: 15
j_call: TRBJ1-2
v_call: TRBV9
d_call: TRBD1
cdr3_nt: TGTGCCAGCAGCGTAGGGACAGGGGGAGGATATGGCTACACCTTC
cdr3_aa: CASSVGTGGGYGYTF

clone_size: NA
cdr3_length: 16
j_call: TRBJ2-2
v_call: TRBV15
d_call: NA
cdr3_nt: TGTGCCACCAGCAGGTCCCTGGACGATTACACCGGGGAGCTGTTTTTT
cdr3_aa: CATSRSLDDYTGELFF

clone_size: NA
cdr3_length: 16
j_call: TRBJ2-3
v_call: TRBV27
d_call: NA
cdr3_nt: TGTGCGAGCAGTTTCGCATACCGGTATAGCACAGATACGCAGTATTTT
cdr3_aa: CASSFAYRYSTDTQYF

clone_size: NA
cdr3_length: 11
j_call: TRBJ1-1
v_call: TRBV10-3
d_call: NA
cdr3_nt: TGTGCCACCCGCAGGGACACTGAAGCTTTCTTT
cdr3_aa: CATRRDTEAFF

clone_size: many
cdr3_length: 12
j_call: TRBJ1-2
v_call: TRBV28
d_call: NA
cdr3_nt: TGTTGTTCATCGGCCCCTAACTATGGCTACACCTTC
cdr3_aa: CCSSAPNYGYTF

clone_size: NA
cdr3_length: 15
j_call: TRBJ2-3
v_call: TRBV5-5
d_call: NA
cdr3_nt: TGTGCCAGCAGCTTGACAGAGCCCCCCGGGACTACGCAGTATTTT
cdr3_aa: CASSLTEPPGTTQYF

clone_size: few
cdr3_length: 12
j_call: TRBJ1-5
v_call: TRBV10-3
d_call: TRBD1
cdr3_nt: TGTGCCATTCAGGGGGCTGGTCAGCCCCAGCATTTT
cdr3_aa: CAIQGAGQPQHF

clone_size: NA
cdr3_length: 15
j_call: TRBJ2-3
v_call: TRBV12-3/TRBV12-4
d_call: TRBD1
cdr3_nt: TGTGCCAGCACCCGACAGGGTCCTTTCGGAGATACGCAGTATTTT
cdr3_aa: CASTRQGPFGDTQYF

clone_size: NA
cdr3_length: 10
j_call: TRBJ1-1
v_call: TRBV7-9
d_call: NA
cdr3_nt: TGTGCCAGCAGAGAAGTCGAAGCTTTCTTT
cdr3_aa: CASREVEAFF

clone_size: NA
cdr3_length: 12
j_call: TRBJ1-1
v_call: TRBV28
d_call: NA
cdr3_nt: TGTGCCAGCGCCCCCGGGGGCACTGAAGCTTTCTTT
cdr3_aa: CASAPGGTEAFF

clone_size: few
cdr3_length: 10
j_call: TRBJ2-1
v_call: TRBV29-1
d_call: NA
cdr3_nt: TGCAGCACTCTACACAATGAGCAGTTCTTC
cdr3_aa: CSTLHNEQFF

clone_size: NA
cdr3_length: 15
j_call: TRBJ1-5
v_call: TRBV11-2
d_call: NA
cdr3_nt: TGTGCCAGCAGCGCGGAGGGGGGAGGCCATCAGCCCCAGCATTTT
cdr3_aa: CASSAEGGGHQPQHF